The 14 T cell receptor beta chains listed next were all sequenced from one sample in a study of cytomegalovirus exposure and HLA in healthy donors. 13 Jbeta primers and 60 Vbeta primers were used for the PCR. Generated by immunoSEQ multiplex PCR, the TCRdb table keeps only in-frame clones and is missing some. The sample gives some 180,000 clones, approximately 78% of which show up once; about 1.5% is in the top ten. Sequenced: PBMCs. Receptor source: a woman aged 18-35 years in good health and CMV-seronegative.

The rearrangement links TRBV5-8 to TRBJ1-1; D gene ambiguous. Trimming removed 7 bases from V and 6 bases from J, with 19 bases in between. This CDR3 region has 14 residues. CDR1 and CDR2 from the germline V gene are SGHTS and YDEGEE. As DNA, the CDR3 is TGTGCCAGCCACTTCGGTCTCGATGCCCCTGAAGCTTTCTTT. Protein: CASHFGLDAPEAFF.

The chain couples TRBV27 to TRBJ2-7; 9 bases agree with TRBD1. V gave up 1 base and J gave up 4 bases; unmatched junction bases: 5. The V gene's germline CDR1 is MNHEY and CDR2 SMNVEV (reference sequence). The CDR3 is made up of 15 amino acids. CDR3 sequence: CASSLWTGASYEQYF. CDR3 DNA: TGTGCCAGCAGTTTATGGACAGGGGCCTCATACGAGCAGTACTTC.

This chain uses TRBV5-1 with TRBJ2-7; perhaps TRBD2 as D (5 bases). The V end was cut by 0 bases, the J end by 0 bases, with 13 bases between. The length of the CDR3 is 16 residues. Germline values: CDR1 SGHRS, CDR2 YFSETQ. The CDR3 spells CASSLGGPANSYEQYV. CDR3 DNA: TGCGCCAGCAGCTTGGGAGGGCCTGCTAACTCCTACGAGCAGTACGTC.

As to this clone: The junction shows a germline mismatch at one end, possibly a read error. The rearrangement joins TRBV14 to TRBJ1-2, with D uncertain. This CDR3 spans 16 amino acids. The germline V gene has CDR1 SGHDN and CDR2 FVKESK. CDR3: CACSQDTLGGNYGYTF. CDR3 nucleotide sequence: TGTGCCTGCAGCCAAGACACCCTAGGTGGTAACTATGGCTACACCTTC.

This chain links TRBV6-1 with TRBJ1-5; possible D gene TRBD1, 6 bases. Germline loops: CDR1 MNHNS, CDR2 SASEGT. The CDR3 spans 14 residues. Trimming removed 3 bases from V and 5 bases from J, with 11 bases in between. CDR3 region: CASSDRGADQPQHF. The DNA of the CDR3 is TGTGCCAGCAGTGACAGGGGAGCCGATCAGCCCCAGCATTTT.

V is TRBV4-3 and J is TRBJ2-1; 9 bases line up with TRBD1. The length of the CDR3 is 17 residues. From germline, CDR1 is LGHNA and CDR2 YSLEER. V was pared by 2 bases and J by 5 bases, with 10 bases of the junction left unmatched. This CDR3 is CASSQRGGQGINNEQFF. CDR3 in DNA: TGCGCCAGCAGCCAAAGGGGAGGACAGGGGATAAACAATGAGCAGTTCTTC.

Notes on this clone: The germline gene is not matched at one end of the junction; a read error may be the cause. The J gene is TRBJ2-5, the V gene TRBV7-9, with D possibly TRBD1 on 6 matching bases. Germline CDR1 is SEHNR and CDR2 is FQNEAQ (reference sequence). This CDR3 is built from 15 residues. The DNA for the CDR3 is TGTGCCAGCAGCCAGGGGCAAGCGAACCAAGAGACCCGGTACTTC. Its translation: CASSQGQANQETRYF.

This clone occurred many times. This chain links TRBV5-1 with TRBJ2-2, with 16 bases that match TRBD2. V trimming: 8 bases; J trimming: 6 bases; junction bases outside the gene matches: 7. The CDR3 has 16 residues. The germline CDR1 and CDR2 sequences are SGHRS and YFSETQ. DNA of the CDR3: TGCGCCAGTACCGGGACTAGCGGGAGGGCCGCCGGGGAGCTGTTTTTT. Protein sequence: CASTGTSGRAAGELFF.

The table lists this clone with a count of one. The chain has TRBV9 and TRBJ1-1; a weak D match, TRBD1 (6 bases). Trimming cost V 4 bases and J 5 bases, with 18 bases left between them. The CDR3 runs 15 residues. Germline CDR1 is SGDLS and CDR2 is YYNGEE. In nucleotides, the CDR3 is TGTGCCAGCAGCACCCACGGGGCAGGGACAACTGAAGCTTTCTTT. This sequence encodes CASSTHGAGTTEAFF.

This clone was seen a few times. The chain joins TRBV29-1 to TRBJ1-1; no firm D call. This CDR3 region has 10 residues. V lost 6 bases and J 3 bases, leaving 5 bases between the germline ends. Germline lookup yields CDR1 SQVTM and CDR2 ANQGSEA. The CDR3: CSVGDTEAFF. CDR3 DNA: TGCAGCGTCGGGGACACTGAAGCTTTCTTT. Based on the CDR3 plus reference TRBV29-1 and TRBJ1-1, the full variable domain is SAVISQKPSRDICQRGTSLTIQCQVDSQVTMMFWYRQQPGQSLTLIATANQGSEATYESGFVIDKFPISRPNLTFSTLTVSNMSPEDSSIYLCSVGDTEAFFGQGTRLTVV.

The chain recombines TRBV6-5 with TRBJ1-1; D unclear. With 5 bases removed from V and 1 base from J, the gap between germline ends came to 8 bases. Germline lookup yields CDR1 MNHEY and CDR2 SVGAGI. The CDR3 has 13 residues. CDR3 DNA sequence: TGTGCCAGCAGTGATCAGGCGAACACTGAAGCTTTCTTT. It is translated as CASSDQANTEAFF.

The rearrangement links TRBV30 to TRBJ1-5; maybe TRBD1 (5 bases). Per the germline V gene, CDR1 is GTSNPN and CDR2 is SVGIG (reference sequence). CDR3 length: 14 residues. Trimming shortened V by 2 bases and J by 6 bases, and 14 bases separated the two germline ends. Here the CDR3 reads CAWSFGGAGQPQHF. The CDR3, as DNA: TGTGCCTGGAGTTTTGGAGGGGCAGGTCAGCCCCAGCATTTT.

This clone came up a few times. The CDR3 sequence is CASRSGGNEQFF. The CDR3 bases are TGTGCCAGCCGCTCAGGAGGGAATGAGCAGTTCTTC. The chain combines TRBV5-8 with TRBJ2-1, with a tentative D call TRBD2 (6 bases). The length of the CDR3 is 12 residues. CDR1 is SGHTS and CDR2 is YDEGEE in the germline V gene. V shed 7 bases and J shed 7 bases, with 12 bases lying between them.

V and J are TRBV6-5 and TRBJ1-2; TRBD1 matches at 7 bases. This CDR3 has 15 amino acids. The V and J ends lost 2 bases and 2 bases, in that order; junction bases with no gene match: 5. Per the germline V gene, CDR1 is MNHEY and CDR2 is SVGAGI. In DNA, the CDR3 is TGTGCCAGCAGTTACGACAGGGAAAGGAACTATGGCTACACCTTC. Protein product: CASSYDRERNYGYTF.